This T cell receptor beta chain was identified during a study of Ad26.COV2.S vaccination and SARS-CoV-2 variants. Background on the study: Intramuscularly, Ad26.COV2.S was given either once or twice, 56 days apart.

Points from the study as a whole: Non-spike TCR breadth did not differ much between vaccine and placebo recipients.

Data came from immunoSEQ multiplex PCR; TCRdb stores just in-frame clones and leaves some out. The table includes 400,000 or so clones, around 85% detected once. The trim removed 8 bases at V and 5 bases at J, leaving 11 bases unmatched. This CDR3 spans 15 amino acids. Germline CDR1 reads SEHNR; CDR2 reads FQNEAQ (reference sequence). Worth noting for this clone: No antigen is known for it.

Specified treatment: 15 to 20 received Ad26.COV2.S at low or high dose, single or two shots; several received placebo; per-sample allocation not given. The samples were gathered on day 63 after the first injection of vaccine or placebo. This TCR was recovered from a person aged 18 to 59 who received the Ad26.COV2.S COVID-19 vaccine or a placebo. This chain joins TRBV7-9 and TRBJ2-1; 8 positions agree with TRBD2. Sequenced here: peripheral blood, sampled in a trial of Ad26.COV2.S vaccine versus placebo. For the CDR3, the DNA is TGTGCCAGCGCTTCTCATAGCGGGACCGACAATGAGCAGTTCTTC. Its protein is CASASHSGTDNEQFF.